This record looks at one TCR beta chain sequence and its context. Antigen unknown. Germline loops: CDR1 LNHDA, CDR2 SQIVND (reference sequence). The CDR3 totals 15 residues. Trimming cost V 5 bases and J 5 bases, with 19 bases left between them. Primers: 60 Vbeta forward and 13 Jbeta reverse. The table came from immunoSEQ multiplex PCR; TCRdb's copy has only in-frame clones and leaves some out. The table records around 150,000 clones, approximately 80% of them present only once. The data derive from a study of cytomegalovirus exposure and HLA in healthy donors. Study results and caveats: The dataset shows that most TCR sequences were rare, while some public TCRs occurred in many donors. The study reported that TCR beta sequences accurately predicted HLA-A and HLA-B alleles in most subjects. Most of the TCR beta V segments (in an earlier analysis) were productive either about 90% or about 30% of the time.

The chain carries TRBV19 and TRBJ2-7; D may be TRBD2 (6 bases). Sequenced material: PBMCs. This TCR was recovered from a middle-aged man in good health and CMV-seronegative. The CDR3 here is CASSAPGDGGDEQYF. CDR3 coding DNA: TGTGCCAGTAGTGCGCCTGGGGACGGAGGGGACGAGCAGTACTTC.